This T cell receptor beta chain was recorded in a study of CD8+ T cells in alopecia areata. Treatment indicated: oral pan-JAK inhibitor, 5-10 mg twice daily. Extracted RNA was reverse transcribed, and the resulting cDNA served as sequencing template. The protocol was immunoSEQ multiplex PCR, while the TCRdb copy is restricted to in-frame clones and leaves out a portion. The sample includes under 200,000 clones, around three fifths of them seen just once. The CDR3 spans 15 residues. CDR1 SNHLY and CDR2 FYNNEI come from the germline V gene. The germline V and J ends were trimmed by 7 bases and 6 bases, with 21 bases remaining between them.

The source of this sequence is a human donor with alopecia areata. The V call is TRBV2, the J call TRBJ1-1, with D possibly matching TRBD1 (5 bases). The sequencing used CD4+ T cells sorted from blood, collected at week 4, from a patient treated with tofacitinib. The CDR3 bases are TGTGCCAGCAAATGGGGGAGAACAGACCCCCCTGAAGCTTTCTTT. Translating gives CASKWGRTDPPEAFF.